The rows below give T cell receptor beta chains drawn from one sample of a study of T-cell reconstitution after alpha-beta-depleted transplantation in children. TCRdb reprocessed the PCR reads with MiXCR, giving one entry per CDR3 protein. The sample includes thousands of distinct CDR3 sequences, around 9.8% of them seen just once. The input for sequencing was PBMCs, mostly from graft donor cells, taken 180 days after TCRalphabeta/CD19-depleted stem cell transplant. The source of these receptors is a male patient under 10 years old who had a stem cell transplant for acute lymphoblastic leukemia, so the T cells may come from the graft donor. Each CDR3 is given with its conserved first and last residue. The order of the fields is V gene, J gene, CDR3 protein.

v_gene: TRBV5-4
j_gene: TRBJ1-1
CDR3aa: CASSKDSPMNTEAFF

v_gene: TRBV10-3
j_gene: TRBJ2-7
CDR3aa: CAISESKGAAEQYF

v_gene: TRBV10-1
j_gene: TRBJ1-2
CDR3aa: CASSQGIYYGYTF

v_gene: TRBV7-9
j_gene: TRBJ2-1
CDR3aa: CASRFSGSSYNEQFF

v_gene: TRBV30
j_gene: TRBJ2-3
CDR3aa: CAWSAGTSTDTQYF

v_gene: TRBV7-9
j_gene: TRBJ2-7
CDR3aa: CAISPGGRCEQYF

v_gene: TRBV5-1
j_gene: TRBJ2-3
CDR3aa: CASSSGTSGMDTQYF

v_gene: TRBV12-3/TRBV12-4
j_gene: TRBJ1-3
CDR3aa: CASSSQGLSGNTIYF

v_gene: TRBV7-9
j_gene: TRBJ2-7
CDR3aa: CASSLGIGTMQYF

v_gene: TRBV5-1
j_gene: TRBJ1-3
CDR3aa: CASSPAASSGNTIYF

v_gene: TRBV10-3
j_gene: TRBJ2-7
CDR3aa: CASHQGAAYEQYF

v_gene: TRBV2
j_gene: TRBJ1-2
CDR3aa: CASSPLRQGAYGYTF

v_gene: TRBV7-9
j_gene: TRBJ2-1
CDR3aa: CASSSWGGSYNEQFF

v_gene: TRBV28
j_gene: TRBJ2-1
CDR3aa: CASSWRSYNEQFF

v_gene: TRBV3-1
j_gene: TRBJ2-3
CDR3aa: CASSQKVASFSEADTQYF

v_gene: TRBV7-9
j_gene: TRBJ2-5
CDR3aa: CASSFNSIRETQYF

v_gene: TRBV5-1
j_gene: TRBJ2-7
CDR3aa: CASSLVGLAGGWEQYF